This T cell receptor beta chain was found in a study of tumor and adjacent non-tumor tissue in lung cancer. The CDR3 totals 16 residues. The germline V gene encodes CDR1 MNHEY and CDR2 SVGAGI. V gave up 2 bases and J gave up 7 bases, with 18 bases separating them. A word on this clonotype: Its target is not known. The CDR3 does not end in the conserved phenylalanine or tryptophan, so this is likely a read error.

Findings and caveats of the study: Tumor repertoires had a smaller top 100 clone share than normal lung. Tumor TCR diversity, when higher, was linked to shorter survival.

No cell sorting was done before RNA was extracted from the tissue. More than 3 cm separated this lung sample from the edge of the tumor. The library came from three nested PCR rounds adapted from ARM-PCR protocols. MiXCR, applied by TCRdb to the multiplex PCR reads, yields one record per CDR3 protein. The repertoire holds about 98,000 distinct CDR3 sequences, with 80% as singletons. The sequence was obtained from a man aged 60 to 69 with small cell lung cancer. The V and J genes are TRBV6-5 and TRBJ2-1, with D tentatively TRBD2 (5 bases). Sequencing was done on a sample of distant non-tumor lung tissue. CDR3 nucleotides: TGTGCCAGCAGTTACCCCTCTAGTGGGAGAGGAAATGAGCAGTTCTTA. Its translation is CASSYPSSGRGNEQFL.